The present T cell receptor (beta chain) was sequenced within a study of cytomegalovirus exposure and HLA in healthy donors. A word on this clone: The antigen remains unidentified.

The CDR3 is 13 amino acids. Trimming shortened V by 5 bases and J by 5 bases, and 12 bases separated the two germline ends. Germline CDR1 is SEHNR and CDR2 is FQNEAQ (reference sequence). Sequencing was performed with immunoSEQ multiplex PCR; in TCRdb, only in-frame clones are kept and a portion is missing. The table has 130,000 to 150,000 clones, approximately 87% seen once; the top ten hold 2.9%. The study's findings and limits: Three CMV-associated chains proved CMV antigen-specific in vitro.

The sequence derives from a man aged 18 to 29 in good health and CMV-seronegative. The sample consisted of PBMCs. This chain uses TRBV7-9 with TRBJ2-5; D remains unclear. CDR3 coding DNA: TGTGCCAGCAGCCTAGGCGAAGTGGAGACCCAGTACTTC. As protein: CASSLGEVETQYF.